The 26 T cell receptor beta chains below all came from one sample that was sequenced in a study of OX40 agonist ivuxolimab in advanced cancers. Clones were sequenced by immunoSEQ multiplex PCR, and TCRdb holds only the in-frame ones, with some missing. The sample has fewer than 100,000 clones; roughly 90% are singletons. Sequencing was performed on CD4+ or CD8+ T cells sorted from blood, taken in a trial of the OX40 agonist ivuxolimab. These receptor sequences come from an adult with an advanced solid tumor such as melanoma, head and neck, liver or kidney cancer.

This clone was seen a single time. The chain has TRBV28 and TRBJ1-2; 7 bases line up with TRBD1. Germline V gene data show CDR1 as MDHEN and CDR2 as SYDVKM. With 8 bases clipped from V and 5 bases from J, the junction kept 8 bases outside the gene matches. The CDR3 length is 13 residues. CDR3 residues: CASLPGGRYGYTF. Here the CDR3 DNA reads TGTGCCAGCCTCCCAGGGGGGCGGTATGGCTACACCTTC.

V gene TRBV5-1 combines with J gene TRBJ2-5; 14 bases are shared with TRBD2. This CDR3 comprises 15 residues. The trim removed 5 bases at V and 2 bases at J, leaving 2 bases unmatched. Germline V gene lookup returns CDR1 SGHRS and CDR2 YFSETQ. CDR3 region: CASSRLAGGQETQYF. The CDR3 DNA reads TGCGCCAGCAGTAGACTAGCGGGGGGGCAAGAGACCCAGTACTTC.

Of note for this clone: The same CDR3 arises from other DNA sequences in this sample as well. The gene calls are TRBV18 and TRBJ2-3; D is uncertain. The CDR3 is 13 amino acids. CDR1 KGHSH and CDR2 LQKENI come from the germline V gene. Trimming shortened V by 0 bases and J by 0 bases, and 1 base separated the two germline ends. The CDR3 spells CASSPPSTDTQYF. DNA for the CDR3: TGTGCCAGCTCACCACCTAGCACAGATACGCAGTATTTT. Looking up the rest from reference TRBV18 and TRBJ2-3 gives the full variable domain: NAGVMQNPRHLVRRRGQEARLRCSPMKGHSHVYWYRQLPEEGLKFMVYLQKENIIDESGMPKERFSAEFPKEGPSILRIQQVVRGDSAAYFCASSPPSTDTQYFGPGTRLTVL.

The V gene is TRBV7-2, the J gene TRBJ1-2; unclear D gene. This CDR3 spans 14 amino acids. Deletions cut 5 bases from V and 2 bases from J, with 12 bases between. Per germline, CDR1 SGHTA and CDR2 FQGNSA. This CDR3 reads CASSLTRGNYGYTF. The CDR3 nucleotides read TGTGCCAGCAGCCTTACCCGAGGGAACTATGGCTACACCTTC.

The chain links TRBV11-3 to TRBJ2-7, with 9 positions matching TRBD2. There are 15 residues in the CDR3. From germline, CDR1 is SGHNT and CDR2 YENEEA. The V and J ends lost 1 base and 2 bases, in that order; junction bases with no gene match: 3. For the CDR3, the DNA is TGTGCCAGCAGCTTAGGTAGCGGGAGAGCCTACGAGCAGTACTTC. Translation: CASSLGSGRAYEQYF. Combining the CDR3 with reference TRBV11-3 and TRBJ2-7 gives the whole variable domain EAGVVQSPRYKIIEKKQPVAFWCNPISGHNTLYWYLQNLGQGPELLIRYENEEAVDDSQLPKDRFSAERLKGVDSTLKIQPAELGDSAVYLCASSLGSGRAYEQYFGPGTRLTVT.

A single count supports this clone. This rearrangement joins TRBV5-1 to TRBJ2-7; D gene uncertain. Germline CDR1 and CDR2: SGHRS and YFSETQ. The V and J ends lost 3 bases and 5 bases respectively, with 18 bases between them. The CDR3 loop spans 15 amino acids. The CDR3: CASSSRSRYLNEQYF. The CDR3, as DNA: TGCGCCAGCAGCTCCCGAAGCAGATATCTCAACGAGCAGTACTTC.

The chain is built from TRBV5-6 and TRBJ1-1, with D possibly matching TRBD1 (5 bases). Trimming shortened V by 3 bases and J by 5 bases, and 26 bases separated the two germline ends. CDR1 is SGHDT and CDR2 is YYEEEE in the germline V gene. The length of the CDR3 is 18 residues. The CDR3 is CASSSPRDGEGRGTEAFF. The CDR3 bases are TGTGCCAGCAGCTCCCCCCGGGACGGGGAAGGGAGAGGAACTGAAGCTTTCTTT.

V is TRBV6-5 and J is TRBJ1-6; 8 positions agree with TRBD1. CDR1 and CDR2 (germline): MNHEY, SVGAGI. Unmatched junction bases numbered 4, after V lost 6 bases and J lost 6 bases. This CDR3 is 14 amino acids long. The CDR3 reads CASSPGTGNSPLHF. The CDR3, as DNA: TGTGCCAGCAGCCCGGGGACAGGTAATTCACCCCTCCACTTT.

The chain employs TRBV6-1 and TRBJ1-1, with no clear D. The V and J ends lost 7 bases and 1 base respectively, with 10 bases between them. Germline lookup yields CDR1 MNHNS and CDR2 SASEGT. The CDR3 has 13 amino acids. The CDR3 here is CASNRLSNTEAFF. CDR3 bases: TGTGCCAGCAACCGGCTGTCGAACACTGAAGCTTTCTTT.

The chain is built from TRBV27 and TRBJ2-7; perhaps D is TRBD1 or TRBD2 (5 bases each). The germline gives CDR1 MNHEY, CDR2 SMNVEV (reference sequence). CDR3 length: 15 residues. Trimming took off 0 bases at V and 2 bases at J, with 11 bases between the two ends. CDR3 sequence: CASSLSPGRTYEQYF. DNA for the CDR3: TGTGCCAGCAGTTTATCGCCGGGACGGACCTACGAGCAGTACTTC.

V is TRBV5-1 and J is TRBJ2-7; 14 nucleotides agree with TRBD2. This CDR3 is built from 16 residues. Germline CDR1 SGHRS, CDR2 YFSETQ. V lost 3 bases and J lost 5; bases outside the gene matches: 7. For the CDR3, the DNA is TGCGCCAGCAGCTGGGGACTAGCGGGAGTAACGGACGAGCAGTACTTC. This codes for CASSWGLAGVTDEQYF.

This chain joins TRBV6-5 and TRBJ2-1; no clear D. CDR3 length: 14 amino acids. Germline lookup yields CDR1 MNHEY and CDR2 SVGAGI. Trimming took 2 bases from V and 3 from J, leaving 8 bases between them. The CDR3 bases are TGTGCCAGCAGTTACCAACTCGACTACAATGAGCAGTTCTTC. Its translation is CASSYQLDYNEQFF.

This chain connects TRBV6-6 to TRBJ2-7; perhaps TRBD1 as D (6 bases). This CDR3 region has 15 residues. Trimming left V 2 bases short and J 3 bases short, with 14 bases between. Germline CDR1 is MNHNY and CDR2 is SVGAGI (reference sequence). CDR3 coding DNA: TGTGCCAGCAGTTACGTGGGCAGGGGCGACTACGAGCAGTACTTC. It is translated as CASSYVGRGDYEQYF.

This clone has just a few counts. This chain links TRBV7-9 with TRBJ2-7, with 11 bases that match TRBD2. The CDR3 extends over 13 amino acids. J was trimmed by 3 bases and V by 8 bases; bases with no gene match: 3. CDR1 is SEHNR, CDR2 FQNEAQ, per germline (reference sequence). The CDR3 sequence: CASGGTSGYEQYF. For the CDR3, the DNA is TGTGCCAGCGGCGGGACTAGCGGCTACGAGCAGTACTTC.

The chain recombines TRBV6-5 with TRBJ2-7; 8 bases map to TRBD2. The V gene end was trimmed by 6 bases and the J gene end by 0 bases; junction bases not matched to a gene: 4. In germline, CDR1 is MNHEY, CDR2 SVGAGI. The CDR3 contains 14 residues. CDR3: CASSRGGSSYEQYF. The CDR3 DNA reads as TGTGCCAGCAGCCGGGGGGGGAGCTCCTACGAGCAGTACTTC.

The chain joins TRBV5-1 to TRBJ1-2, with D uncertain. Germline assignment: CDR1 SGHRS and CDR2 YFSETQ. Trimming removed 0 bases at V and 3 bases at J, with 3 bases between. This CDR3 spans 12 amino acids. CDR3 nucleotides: TGCGCCAGCAGCTTGGAGGACTATGGCTACACCTTC. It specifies CASSLEDYGYTF.

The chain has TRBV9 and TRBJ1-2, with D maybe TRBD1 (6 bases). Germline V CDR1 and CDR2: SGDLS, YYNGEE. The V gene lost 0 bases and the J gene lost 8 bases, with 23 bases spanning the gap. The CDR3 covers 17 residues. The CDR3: CASSVDLRTDLMRGYTF. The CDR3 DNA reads TGTGCCAGCAGCGTAGATCTCCGGACAGACCTCATGAGGGGCTACACCTTC.

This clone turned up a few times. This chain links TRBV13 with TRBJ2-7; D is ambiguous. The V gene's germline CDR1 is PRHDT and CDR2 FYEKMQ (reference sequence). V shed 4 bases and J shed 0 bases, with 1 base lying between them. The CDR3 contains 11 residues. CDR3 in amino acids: CASSSSYEQYF. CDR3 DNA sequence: TGTGCCAGCAGCTCCTCCTACGAGCAGTACTTC.

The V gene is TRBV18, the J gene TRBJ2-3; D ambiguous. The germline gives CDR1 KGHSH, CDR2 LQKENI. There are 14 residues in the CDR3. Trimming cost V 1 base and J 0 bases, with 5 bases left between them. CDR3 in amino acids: CASSPLSSTDTQYF. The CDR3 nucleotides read TGTGCCAGCTCACCACTAAGCAGCACAGATACGCAGTATTTT. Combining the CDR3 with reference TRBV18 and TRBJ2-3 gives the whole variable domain NAGVMQNPRHLVRRRGQEARLRCSPMKGHSHVYWYRQLPEEGLKFMVYLQKENIIDESGMPKERFSAEFPKEGPSILRIQQVVRGDSAAYFCASSPLSSTDTQYFGPGTRLTVL.

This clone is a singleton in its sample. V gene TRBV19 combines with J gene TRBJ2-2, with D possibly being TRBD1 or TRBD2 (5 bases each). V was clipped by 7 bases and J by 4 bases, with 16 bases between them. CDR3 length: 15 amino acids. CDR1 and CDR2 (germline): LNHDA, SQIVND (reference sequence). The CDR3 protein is CASTLGTGFTGELFF. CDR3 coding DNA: TGTGCCAGTACCCTCGGGACGGGTTTCACCGGGGAGCTGTTTTTT.

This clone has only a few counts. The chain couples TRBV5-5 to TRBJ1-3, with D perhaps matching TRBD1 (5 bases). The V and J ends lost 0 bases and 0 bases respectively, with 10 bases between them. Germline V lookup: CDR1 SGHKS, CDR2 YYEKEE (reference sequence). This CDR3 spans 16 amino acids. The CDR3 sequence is CASSLDGTDSGNTIYF. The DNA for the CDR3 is TGTGCCAGCAGCTTGGACGGGACCGACTCTGGAAACACCATATATTTT.

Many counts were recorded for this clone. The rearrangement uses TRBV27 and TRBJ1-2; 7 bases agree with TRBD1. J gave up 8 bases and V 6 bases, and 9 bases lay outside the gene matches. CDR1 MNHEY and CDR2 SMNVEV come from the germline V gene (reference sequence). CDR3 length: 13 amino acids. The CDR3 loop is CASSLTGARGYTF. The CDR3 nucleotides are TGTGCCAGCAGCCTTACAGGGGCGCGGGGCTACACCTTC.

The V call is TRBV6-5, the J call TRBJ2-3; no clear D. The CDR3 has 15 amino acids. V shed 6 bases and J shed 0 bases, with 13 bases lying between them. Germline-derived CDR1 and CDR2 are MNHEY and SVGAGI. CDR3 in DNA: TGTGCCAGCAGCTCTACTTTGGGTAGCACAGATACGCAGTATTTT. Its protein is CASSSTLGSTDTQYF.

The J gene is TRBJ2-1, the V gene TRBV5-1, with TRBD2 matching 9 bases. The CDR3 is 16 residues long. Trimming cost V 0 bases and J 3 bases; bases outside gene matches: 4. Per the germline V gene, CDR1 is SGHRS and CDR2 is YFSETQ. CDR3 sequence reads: CASSLGSGGLYNEQFF. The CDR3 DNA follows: TGCGCCAGCAGCTTGGGTAGCGGGGGCCTCTACAATGAGCAGTTCTTC.

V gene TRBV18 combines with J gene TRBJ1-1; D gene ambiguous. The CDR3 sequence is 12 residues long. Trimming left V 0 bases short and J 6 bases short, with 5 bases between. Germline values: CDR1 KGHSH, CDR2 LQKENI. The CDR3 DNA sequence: TGTGCCAGCTCACCACCAAGGGCTGAAGCTTTCTTT. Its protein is CASSPPRAEAFF.

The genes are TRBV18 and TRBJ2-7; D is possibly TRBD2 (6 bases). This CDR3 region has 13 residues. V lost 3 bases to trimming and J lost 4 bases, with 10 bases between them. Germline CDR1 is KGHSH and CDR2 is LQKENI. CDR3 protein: CASSPIAGYEQYF. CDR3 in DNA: TGTGCCAGCTCACCGATTGCGGGATACGAGCAGTACTTC.